The T cell receptor (beta chain) under discussion was sequenced for a study of early T cells in non-severe SARS-CoV-2 infection. The wider study: Sequenced material consisted of bulk RNA (from unsorted whole blood), and chains were unpaired.

Study conclusions and caveats: VDJdb matches were skewed toward anti-spike CD8 T cell responses.

The CDR3 totals 13 residues. V was shortened by 7 bases and J by 10 bases, with 16 bases between the two germline ends. Germline CDR1 reads MNHEY; CDR2 reads SMNVEV (reference sequence). This clonotype was picked up many times. Its antigen remains unknown. TCRdb fed the 5' RACE reads into MiXCR, producing one record per CDR3 protein. This sample has 55,000 or so distinct CDR3 sequences; approximately 13% occur once, and the top ten carry around 1.4%. The sequenced material came from whole blood. The genes are TRBV27 and TRBJ1-4; D gene ambiguous. The clonotype originates from an adult who was a healthcare worker with PCR-confirmed SARS-CoV-2 infection or an uninfected control (not recorded which). The CDR3 spells CASKASGRRKLFF. The CDR3 DNA reads as TGTGCCAGCAAGGCTAGCGGGCGCAGAAAACTGTTTTTT.